This entry lists 28 T cell receptor beta chains sequenced from one sample in a study of TIL therapy for anti-PD-1-resistant metastatic lung cancer. Time point noted: pre-treatment sample, taken before nivolumab and TIL therapy. Pleural nodules or supraclavicular lymph nodes made up most of the excised metastases sampled. The libraries were made with immunoSEQ v3. Data came from immunoSEQ multiplex PCR; TCRdb stores just in-frame clones and leaves some out. The table records 9,500 to 15,000 clones, 50% to 75% of them present only once. This specimen consisted of tumor tissue, obtained at baseline. The receptors stem from a person between 30 and 80 years old with non-small cell lung cancer.

The sample holds a few counts of this clone. The CDR3 bases are TGTGCCAGCAGCTTGGATGGTGGGGGAGAAAAACTGTTTTTT. Translating it yields CASSLDGGGEKLFF. The chain carries TRBV5-4 and TRBJ1-4, with D perhaps matching TRBD1 (5 bases). V lost 0 bases and J 8 bases, leaving 11 bases between the germline ends. This CDR3 contains 14 residues. The V gene's germline CDR1 is SGHNT and CDR2 YYREEE (reference sequence).

A few counts support this clone. This chain joins TRBV2 and TRBJ1-1; weak D call: TRBD1 (6 bases). This CDR3 has 14 residues. Germline V CDR1 and CDR2: SNHLY, FYNNEI. The V and J ends lost 6 bases and 1 base respectively, with 12 bases between them. The CDR3, as DNA: TGTGCCAGCAGCCTACAGGGACCGAACACTGAAGCTTTCTTT. Residues: CASSLQGPNTEAFF.

J is TRBJ2-6 and V is TRBV15, with TRBD1 as a possible D gene (6 bases). V lost 6 bases to trimming and J lost 0 bases, with 15 bases between them. The CDR3 contains 17 residues. Germline CDR1 is LNHNV and CDR2 is YYDKDF (reference sequence). In DNA form, the CDR3 reads TGTGCCACCAGTCCCAGGGGCTCAGGCTCTGGGGCCAACGTCCTGACTTTC. Amino acids: CATSPRGSGSGANVLTF.

This clone was found once. The CDR3 DNA reads TGTGCCAGCAGCTTAGGCGACGTCCCCCGGGGTGAGCAGTTCTTC. Translation: CASSLGDVPRGEQFF. J is TRBJ2-1 and V is TRBV7-2; tentative D call: TRBD2 (5 bases). Between the trimmed V and J ends, which lost 1 base and 9 bases, there was a span of 16 bases. The CDR3 runs 15 residues. Per the germline V gene, CDR1 is SGHTA and CDR2 is FQGNSA. Supplemented by reference TRBV7-2 and TRBJ2-1, the full variable domain reads GAGVSQSPSNKVTEKGKDVELRCDPISGHTALYWYRQSLGQGLEFLIYFQGNSAPDKSGLPSDRFSAERTGGSVSTLTIQRTQQEDSAVYLCASSLGDVPRGEQFFGPGTRLTVL.

This clone was observed a handful of times. The chain couples TRBV7-8 to TRBJ2-3; no firm D call. The ends were cut back, 4 bases at V and 9 bases at J, with 23 bases in the middle. CDR1 and CDR2 (germline): SGHVS, FQNEAQ. CDR3 size: 16 residues. CDR3 sequence reads: CASSSKTGVDGRTQYF. In DNA, the CDR3 is TGTGCCAGCAGCTCCAAGACTGGGGTCGATGGTCGCACGCAGTATTTT.

This clone was detected a few times. V usage is TRBV3-1 (or the pseudogene TRBV3-2) and J usage is TRBJ1-3; TRBD1 agrees at 9 bases. Unmatched junction bases numbered 4, after V lost 2 bases and J lost 2 bases. The length of the CDR3 is 16 residues. CDR1 LGHDT and CDR2 YNNKEL come from the germline V gene (reference sequence). Written as DNA, the CDR3 is TGTGCCAGCAGCCAACGGGACAGGGTCCCTGGAAACACCATATATTTT. Its protein product is CASSQRDRVPGNTIYF.

The rearrangement uses TRBV27 and TRBJ1-3, with no clear D. V was shortened by 6 bases and J by 1 base, with 10 bases between the two germline ends. Looked up from germline, CDR1 is MNHEY and CDR2 is SMNVEV (reference sequence). This CDR3 region has 14 residues. As DNA, the CDR3 is TGTGCCAGCAGCGACGGAATTTCTGGAAACACCATATATTTT. This encodes CASSDGISGNTIYF.

Only one count was recorded for this clone. The genes are TRBV5-8 and TRBJ1-2; D gene ambiguous. CDR1 is SGHTS and CDR2 is YDEGEE in the germline V gene. This CDR3 has 16 residues. V dropped 0 bases and J dropped 11 bases, with 23 bases sitting between them. DNA of the CDR3: TGTGCCAGCAGCTTGGATCGCGCGGAGGGAGCTTGGGGTTACACCTTC. Its protein product is CASSLDRAEGAWGYTF.

This sequence joins TRBV30 and TRBJ2-1, with 8 positions matching TRBD2. The CDR3 is 12 residues long. The germline CDR1 and CDR2 sequences are GTSNPN and SVGIG (reference sequence). The J segment lost 4 bases and the V segment lost 4 bases, leaving 0 bases of the junction unmatched. The DNA of the CDR3 is TGTGCCTGGACTAGCGGGTACAATGAGCAGTTCTTC. It specifies CAWTSGYNEQFF.

This clone was recorded a few times. The chain joins TRBV4-1 to TRBJ2-1, with D unclear. V was cut by 1 base and J by 6 bases, with 19 bases left in between. Germline V lookup: CDR1 MGHRA, CDR2 YSYEKL. CDR3 length: 17 residues. The CDR3 here is CASSQVPPHTYGNEQFF. The CDR3, as DNA: TGCGCCAGCAGCCAAGTCCCCCCCCACACCTACGGCAATGAGCAGTTCTTC.

The V gene is TRBV27, the J gene TRBJ1-1; D might be TRBD1 (5 bases). The germline V gene has CDR1 MNHEY and CDR2 SMNVEV (reference sequence). The CDR3 consists of 14 residues. Trimming stripped 6 bases from V and 4 bases from J, with 15 bases between. CDR3 bases: TGTGCCAGCAGAGAGGAGCGGGGGGGCACTGAAGCTTTCTTT. This codes for CASREERGGTEAFF.

The chain links TRBV10-3 to TRBJ2-1; a weak D match, TRBD1 (5 bases). CDR1 is ENHRY, CDR2 SYGVKD, per germline. This CDR3 has 11 residues. The V end was cut by 6 bases, the J end by 13 bases, with 13 bases between. CDR3 DNA: TGTGCCATCAGCCCGGACAAACCTCAGTTCTTC. This encodes CAISPDKPQFF.

This clone was picked up a small number of times. This chain joins TRBV15 and TRBJ1-3; no definite D call. CDR1 is LNHNV, CDR2 YYDKDF, per germline (reference sequence). Trimming left V 10 bases short and J 2 bases short, with 6 bases between. CDR3 size: 11 residues. The CDR3 is CAIRTGNTIYF. In nucleotides, the CDR3 is TGTGCCATCCGTACTGGAAACACCATATATTTT.

This clone is deemed medium-sized. The J gene is TRBJ2-3, the V gene TRBV3-1 (or the pseudogene TRBV3-2); D tentatively reads TRBD1 or TRBD2 (5 bases each). V lost 0 bases and J 5 bases, leaving 12 bases between the germline ends. The germline V gene encodes CDR1 LGHDT and CDR2 YNNKEL (reference sequence). The CDR3 runs 15 residues. The CDR3 region is CASSQERGRGDTQYF. The CDR3 bases are TGTGCCAGCAGCCAAGAGAGGGGCCGGGGAGATACGCAGTATTTT.

This clone was found once. The DNA of the CDR3 is TGTGCCAGTAGTATAGATCGCGGACTAGCTCGGGGGACGCAGTATTTT. Its protein product is CASSIDRGLARGTQYF. The chain links TRBV19 to TRBJ2-3, with 8 nucleotides matching TRBD2. Germline CDR1 reads LNHDA; CDR2 reads SQIVND (reference sequence). The CDR3 runs 16 residues. Trimming took 0 bases from V and 9 from J; bases not matched to a gene: 11.

V and J are TRBV30 and TRBJ2-5; D unclear. Germline CDR1 is GTSNPN and CDR2 is SVGIG (reference sequence). The germline V and J ends were trimmed by 3 bases and 5 bases, with 13 bases remaining between them. The CDR3 has 13 residues. CDR3 coding DNA: TGTGCCTGGAGCCCGGCACTTGACGAGACCCAGTACTTC. Amino acids: CAWSPALDETQYF.

This chain links TRBV12-3 or TRBV12-4 with TRBJ2-1; a weak D match, TRBD2 (5 bases). Trimming pared 5 bases from V and 9 bases from J, leaving 11 bases between. There are 12 residues in the CDR3. This CDR3 reads CASSRIGGEQFF. CDR3 in DNA: TGTGCCAGCAGTCGGATCGGAGGTGAGCAGTTCTTC.

The CDR3 DNA sequence: TGTGCCAGTAGTTCCCCTACAGGGAGCTCCTACGAGCAGTACTTC. Its protein product is CASSSPTGSSYEQYF. The genes are TRBV19 and TRBJ2-7; perhaps TRBD1 as D (6 bases). Germline V gene data show CDR1 as LNHDA and CDR2 as SQIVND (reference sequence). This CDR3 comprises 15 residues. Deletions cut 5 bases from V and 0 bases from J, with 14 bases between.

The chain couples TRBV12-3 or TRBV12-4 to TRBJ2-3; D gene ambiguous. The CDR3 spans 13 residues. Trimming took 8 bases from V and 5 from J, leaving 14 bases between them. The CDR3 DNA reads TGTGCCAGCTTATCACCCCTGGGAGATACGCAGTATTTT. Translated: CASLSPLGDTQYF.

V gene TRBV28 combines with J gene TRBJ2-3, with 8 bases aligning to TRBD2. V dropped 1 base and J dropped 2; count of bases not matched to a gene: 8. Germline V gene data show CDR1 as MDHEN and CDR2 as SYDVKM. This CDR3 spans 17 amino acids. Here the CDR3 reads CASSLLSGRMFTDTQYF. The CDR3 nucleotides read TGTGCCAGCAGTTTATTGAGCGGGAGAATGTTCACAGATACGCAGTATTTT.

The chain recombines TRBV2 with TRBJ2-1; 7 bases are a match to TRBD1. The V gene's germline CDR1 is SNHLY and CDR2 FYNNEI. The CDR3 is 14 amino acids. J was trimmed by 4 bases and V by 11 bases; bases with no gene match: 11. The CDR3 region has the DNA TGTGCCGGCTGGGACAGCAGGGCGTACAATGAGCAGTTCTTC. Translation: CAGWDSRAYNEQFF.

A single count supports this clone. The chain joins TRBV7-6 to TRBJ2-1, with D uncertain. The CDR3 extends over 13 amino acids. V lost 2 bases and J 10 bases, leaving 12 bases between the germline ends. From germline, CDR1 is SGHVS and CDR2 FNYEAQ. This chain's CDR3 is CASSLLSPGEQFF. The DNA for the CDR3 is TGTGCCAGCAGCTTACTCTCTCCCGGCGAGCAGTTCTTC.

This clone was counted once. The V call is TRBV21-1, the J call TRBJ2-2; whether TRBD2, the table's D call, matches the DNA was not checked. TRBV21-1 has pseudogene status. CDR3 length: 17 residues. The CDR3 DNA reads as TGTGCCAGCAGCAAAGCGACTAGCGGGAGTGACACCGGGGAGCTGTTTTTT. Protein product: CASSKATSGSDTGELFF.

This clone showed up just once. The chain employs TRBV6-5 and TRBJ1-5; D gene unclear. Germline V gene lookup returns CDR1 MNHEY and CDR2 SVGAGI. The CDR3 extends over 13 amino acids. V lost 6 bases and J lost 6, with 12 bases in between. CDR3 amino acids: CASSLEAVQPQHF. Written as DNA, the CDR3 is TGTGCCAGCAGCCTGGAAGCGGTTCAGCCCCAGCATTTT.

The rearrangement links TRBV5-4 to TRBJ1-2; a weak D match, TRBD1 (5 bases). V was pared by 3 bases and J by 8 bases, with 23 bases between. The CDR3 contains 16 residues. Germline CDR1 reads SGHNT; CDR2 reads YYREEE (reference sequence). The DNA for the CDR3 is TGTGCCAGCAGCTCGGGGCAGGGCTCGTTTTCTGGCGGCTACACCTTC. Translation: CASSSGQGSFSGGYTF.

This rearrangement joins TRBV10-1 to TRBJ2-1; 9 bases are shared with TRBD1. Germline V CDR1 and CDR2: WNHNN, SYGVQD (reference sequence). Germline trimming cut 6 bases from V and 9 bases from J; bases unmatched to any gene: 9. The CDR3 has 14 amino acids. CDR3 bases: TGCGCCAGCAGCCGGGACAGGGTTTCGGGTGAGCAGTTCTTC. This translates into CASSRDRVSGEQFF.

This clone has a single count. The V call is TRBV5-1, the J call TRBJ2-7; D is undetermined. V was cut by 0 bases and J by 1 base, with 8 bases left in between. The CDR3 length is 14 residues. From germline, CDR1 is SGHRS and CDR2 YFSETQ. In DNA form, the CDR3 reads TGCGCCAGCAGCTTGGTCCCGGAATCCTACGAGCAGTACTTC. Protein sequence: CASSLVPESYEQYF.

V usage is TRBV7-2 and J usage is TRBJ1-3; D is ambiguous. V shed 1 base and J shed 0 bases, with 7 bases lying between them. Germline V CDR1 and CDR2: SGHTA, FQGNSA. The CDR3 consists of 15 residues. The CDR3 sequence is CASSLGPSSGNTIYF. CDR3 coding DNA: TGTGCCAGCAGCTTAGGCCCCAGCTCTGGAAACACCATATATTTT.